This TCR beta chain was obtained from a study of CD8 T cells in ankylosing spondylitis. Study results and limitations: Disease-linked clones bore a CD8+ phenotype, appearing relatively rarely in peripheral blood. Some motif variants were previously reported in reactive arthritis synovial fluid and blood. A motif of eight or nine highly homologous TCR beta variants was seen as apparently characteristic of ankylosing spondylitis blood. Researchers reportedly found disease-linked clones significantly enriched in matched ankylosing spondylitis synovial fluid.

CDR1 is SEHNR and CDR2 is FQNEAQ in the germline V gene (reference sequence). V gave up 5 bases and J gave up 6 bases, with 8 bases separating them. This CDR3 comprises 13 residues. In the case of this clonotype: The antigen is undetermined.

As the method for making TCR beta libraries, quantitative 5'-RACE with molecular barcodes was used. TCRdb redid the calling of the 5' RACE reads with MiXCR, one entry per CDR3 protein. The sample lists approximately 540,000 distinct CDR3 sequences; over 9.5% were seen once. This chain joins TRBV7-9 and TRBJ1-6; D remains ambiguous. Sequenced input: blood, either unsorted or a sorted T cell fraction (not recorded which). The receptor's source is a male donor with ankylosing spondylitis. The CDR3 is CASSAISNSPLHF. The DNA of the CDR3 is TGTGCCAGCAGCGCCATTAGTAATTCACCCCTCCACTTT.